Sequencing of this T cell receptor beta chain was carried out in a study of T-cell memory formation after mild COVID-19. Across the whole study: Largely, TCR clusters stayed within a single donor.

Germline loops: CDR1 SGHRS, CDR2 YFSETQ. The CDR3 runs 16 residues. V shed 2 bases and J shed 3 bases, with 12 bases lying between them. Each CDR3 protein is one row after TCRdb ran MiXCR on the 5' RACE reads. The table includes 200,000 to 250,000 distinct CDR3 sequences, about a sixth detected once. This receptor was identified in a man younger than 35 who had mild COVID-19 (a few samples of this study predate the infection). Cell type and time point are not known. The chain joins TRBV5-1 to TRBJ2-6, with unresolved D. Sequenced input: PBMCs or a T cell subset sorted from them (not recorded which). This CDR3 reads CASSFEGGVGANVLTF. Written as DNA, the CDR3 is TGCGCCAGCAGCTTTGAAGGTGGGGTTGGGGCCAACGTCCTGACTTTC. The whole variable domain, filled in from reference TRBV5-1 and TRBJ2-6, reads KAGVTQTPRYLIKTRGQQVTLSCSPISGHRSVSWYQQTPGQGLQFLFEYFSETQRNKGNFPGRFSGRQFSNSRSEMNVSTLELGDSALYLCASSFEGGVGANVLTFGAGSRLTVL.